What follows are 30 T cell receptor beta chains derived from one specimen sequenced in a study of cytomegalovirus exposure and HLA in healthy donors. Primers: 60 Vbeta forward and 13 Jbeta reverse. Method: immunoSEQ multiplex PCR; TCRdb's copy keeps in-frame clones and lacks some. Of about 150,000 clones detected, roughly 80% appear once; the ten largest clones hold around 2%. The material sequenced was PBMCs. Every receptor here comes from a man aged 25-45 years in good health and CMV-seronegative.

CDR3 amino acids: CASLPLAGGITDTQYF. Written as DNA, the CDR3 is TGTGCCAGCTTACCTTTAGCGGGAGGGATCACAGATACGCAGTATTTT. The chain combines TRBV18 with TRBJ2-3; 11 bases map to TRBD2. This CDR3 has 16 residues. The V segment lost 7 bases and the J segment 2 bases; nucleotides outside the gene matches: 8. Germline CDR1 KGHSH, CDR2 LQKENI.

The V gene is TRBV4-1, the J gene TRBJ2-1; 7 positions match TRBD2. Trimming at V came to 1 base and at J to 4 bases, leaving 16 bases not matched to a gene. The length of the CDR3 is 19 residues. The germline gives CDR1 MGHRA, CDR2 YSYEKL. As DNA, the CDR3 is TGCGCCAGCAGCCAAGCTCGCAGTTACGCGGGAGAATCTTACAATGAGCAGTTCTTC. Its translation is CASSQARSYAGESYNEQFF.

The chain employs TRBV30 and TRBJ2-1; 7 positions agree with TRBD2. CDR1 and CDR2 from the germline V gene are GTSNPN and SVGIG (reference sequence). This CDR3 is built from 12 residues. Germline trimming cut 2 bases from V and 7 bases from J; bases unmatched to any gene: 2. CDR3 protein: CAWSTGGNEQFF. The CDR3 DNA reads as TGTGCCTGGAGTACGGGGGGTAATGAGCAGTTCTTC.

The chain joins TRBV18 to TRBJ1-2; 7 bases line up with TRBD1. The CDR3 has 15 residues. CDR1 is KGHSH, CDR2 LQKENI, per germline. V was pared by 3 bases and J by 5 bases, with 9 bases of the junction left unmatched. The CDR3, as DNA: TGTGCCAGCTCACCTCCCTCTGGACAGGTATATGGCTACACCTTC. Protein: CASSPPSGQVYGYTF.

The rearrangement links TRBV7-2 to TRBJ1-4; weak D call: TRBD1 (5 bases). Trimming took off 6 bases at V and 5 bases at J, with 16 bases between the two ends. The germline V gene encodes CDR1 SGHTA and CDR2 FQGNSA. This CDR3 region has 15 residues. The CDR3 DNA sequence: TGTGCCAGCAGGATAGGGGCGGCTCCAAATGAAAAACTGTTTTTT. This codes for CASRIGAAPNEKLFF. Together with reference TRBV7-2 and TRBJ1-4, the CDR3 gives the full variable domain: GAGVSQSPSNKVTEKGKDVELRCDPISGHTALYWYRQSLGQGLEFLIYFQGNSAPDKSGLPSDRFSAERTGGSVSTLTIQRTQQEDSAVYLCASRIGAAPNEKLFFGSGTQLSVL.

This clone has just one count. This chain links TRBV29-1 with TRBJ1-2; maybe TRBD1 (6 bases). The ends were cut back, 5 bases at V and 2 bases at J, with 18 bases in the middle. Germline lookup yields CDR1 SQVTM and CDR2 ANQGSEA. The CDR3 has 15 amino acids. The chain's CDR3 is CSVWDIGSTNYGYTF. CDR3 nucleotides: TGCAGCGTTTGGGACATAGGGAGCACAAACTATGGCTACACCTTC.

This clone was observed a handful of times. CDR3 nucleotides: TGCGCCAGCAGCTTGGAGGGGAACTATGGCTACACCTTC. It specifies CASSLEGNYGYTF. The J gene is TRBJ1-2, the V gene TRBV5-1, with D perhaps TRBD1 (5 bases). Germline V gives CDR1 SGHRS, CDR2 YFSETQ. The CDR3 has 13 residues. Trimming took 0 bases from V and 2 from J, leaving 5 bases between them.

The chain couples TRBV6-1 to TRBJ1-5; 9 bases are shared with TRBD1. Trimming removed 5 bases from V and 6 bases from J; junction bases left unmatched: 8. The CDR3 contains 15 residues. Germline V gene lookup returns CDR1 MNHNS and CDR2 SASEGT. The CDR3, as DNA: TGTGCCAGCAGTAGCCCGGGACAGGGTGTTCAGCCCCAGCATTTT. It translates to CASSSPGQGVQPQHF.

The chain employs TRBV6-5 and TRBJ2-3; perhaps TRBD2 as D (5 bases). Germline lookup yields CDR1 MNHEY and CDR2 SVGAGI. V lost 6 bases and J lost 2, with 12 bases in between. The CDR3 is 14 residues long. CDR3 nucleotide sequence: TGTGCCAGCAGGGAACTAGGTTCCACAGATACGCAGTATTTT. Its protein product is CASRELGSTDTQYF.

The genes are TRBV14 and TRBJ1-1; maybe TRBD1 (6 bases). Germline V gives CDR1 SGHDN, CDR2 FVKESK. This CDR3 contains 14 residues. V dropped 2 bases and J dropped 0 bases, with 7 bases sitting between them. CDR3 residues: CASSQQGMNTEAFF. CDR3 coding DNA: TGTGCCAGCAGCCAACAGGGGATGAACACTGAAGCTTTCTTT. The complete variable domain, with remaining parts taken from reference TRBV14 and TRBJ1-1, reads EAGVTQFPSHSVIEKGQTVTLRCDPISGHDNLYWYRRVMGKEIKFLLHFVKESKQDESGMPNNRFLAERTGGTYSTLKVQPAELEDSGVYFCASSQQGMNTEAFFGQGTRLTVV.

This chain joins TRBV2 and TRBJ1-5; D not certain. The CDR3 is 13 residues long. Germline V gene data show CDR1 as SNHLY and CDR2 as FYNNEI. Between the trimmed V and J ends, which lost 4 bases and 4 bases, there was a span of 8 bases. For the CDR3, the DNA is TGTGCCAGCAGTGGAGGGCTTAATCAGCCCCAGCATTTT. Protein: CASSGGLNQPQHF.

This chain uses TRBV5-1 with TRBJ2-3; D unresolved. The CDR3 length is 13 residues. V gave up 4 bases and J gave up 6 bases, with 12 bases separating them. The germline V gene encodes CDR1 SGHRS and CDR2 YFSETQ. The DNA of the CDR3 is TGCGCCAGCAGCCGAACTTTCGGTGATACGCAGTATTTT. Translating it yields CASSRTFGDTQYF.

This sequence joins TRBV5-4 and TRBJ2-2; a possible D gene is TRBD2 (6 bases). This CDR3 is built from 17 residues. Germline V gives CDR1 SGHNT, CDR2 YYREEE (reference sequence). V was pared by 4 bases and J by 1 base, with 17 bases between. The CDR3 reads CASSPGGTRGNTGELFF. Written as DNA, the CDR3 is TGTGCCAGCAGCCCTGGGGGGACTCGCGGGAACACCGGGGAGCTGTTTTTT. The full variable domain, rest sourced from reference TRBV5-4 and TRBJ2-2, is ETGVTQSPTHLIKTRGQQVTLRCSSQSGHNTVSWYQQALGQGPQFIFQYYREEENGRGNFPPRFSGLQFPNYSSELNVNALELDDSALYLCASSPGGTRGNTGELFFGEGSRLTVL.

The chain carries TRBV5-1 and TRBJ2-1, with a tentative D call TRBD1 (5 bases). Germline CDR1 reads SGHRS; CDR2 reads YFSETQ. The CDR3 spans 18 residues. With 0 bases removed from V and 7 bases from J, the gap between germline ends came to 23 bases. CDR3 residues: CASSLEASEVGHRNEQFF. The CDR3 nucleotides read TGCGCCAGCAGCTTGGAGGCGAGCGAGGTGGGTCACAGGAATGAGCAGTTCTTC.

This clone was picked up a small number of times. The chain joins TRBV29-1 to TRBJ2-3; 9 bases align to TRBD1. This CDR3 is built from 19 residues. Germline V lookup: CDR1 SQVTM, CDR2 ANQGSEA. The trim removed 0 bases at V and 0 bases at J, leaving 13 bases unmatched. DNA of the CDR3: TGCAGCGTTGAAGATGGACAGGGGCTAGGGGACCCAAGCACAGATACGCAGTATTTT. It translates to CSVEDGQGLGDPSTDTQYF.

The V call is TRBV5-1, the J call TRBJ1-1, with D perhaps matching TRBD1 (6 bases). Trimming pared 6 bases from V and 2 bases from J, leaving 14 bases between. CDR1 SGHRS and CDR2 YFSETQ come from the germline V gene. The CDR3 runs to 14 residues. The CDR3 DNA sequence: TGCGCCAGCACCCTGGGACACACAAACACTGAAGCTTTCTTT. It specifies CASTLGHTNTEAFF. The whole variable domain, filled in from reference TRBV5-1 and TRBJ1-1, reads KAGVTQTPRYLIKTRGQQVTLSCSPISGHRSVSWYQQTPGQGLQFLFEYFSETQRNKGNFPGRFSGRQFSNSRSEMNVSTLELGDSALYLCASTLGHTNTEAFFGQGTRLTVV.

This chain links TRBV28 with TRBJ2-7; possibly TRBD1 for D (6 bases). CDR3 length equals 14 residues. The V and J ends lost 2 bases and 2 bases respectively, with 10 bases between them. The V gene's germline CDR1 is MDHEN and CDR2 SYDVKM. The CDR3 protein is CASSLGGPTYEQYF. For the CDR3, the DNA is TGTGCCAGCAGTTTAGGGGGCCCCACCTACGAGCAGTACTTC. Looking up the rest from reference TRBV28 and TRBJ2-7 gives the full variable domain: DVKVTQSSRYLVKRTGEKVFLECVQDMDHENMFWYRQDPGLGLRLIYFSYDVKMKEKGDIPEGYSVSREKKERFSLILESASTNQTSMYLCASSLGGPTYEQYFGPGTRLTVT.

The rearrangement joins TRBV5-1 to TRBJ1-2, with 8 bases aligning to TRBD1. The J segment lost 5 bases and the V segment lost 4 bases, leaving 4 bases of the junction unmatched. CDR1 is SGHRS, CDR2 YFSETQ, per germline. The CDR3 is 13 residues long. The CDR3 is CASSARTGYGYTF. CDR3 sequence (DNA): TGCGCCAGCAGCGCCCGGACAGGGTATGGCTACACCTTC. Looking up the rest from reference TRBV5-1 and TRBJ1-2 gives the full variable domain: KAGVTQTPRYLIKTRGQQVTLSCSPISGHRSVSWYQQTPGQGLQFLFEYFSETQRNKGNFPGRFSGRQFSNSRSEMNVSTLELGDSALYLCASSARTGYGYTFGSGTRLTVV.

The chain is built from TRBV19 and TRBJ2-5; 10 positions agree with TRBD1. The end of the DNA aligns better with TRBJ2-7, so the J call may be wrong. The CDR3 has 15 residues. CDR1 is LNHDA, CDR2 SQIVND, per germline (reference sequence). CDR3 residues: CASSIAGTGAYEQYF. CDR3 DNA sequence: TGTGCCAGTAGTATTGCCGGGACAGGGGCTTACGAGCAGTACTTC.

This rearrangement joins TRBV15 to TRBJ2-7; D is unresolved. V was cut by 3 bases and J by 1 base, with 10 bases left in between. CDR1 and CDR2 from the germline V gene are LNHNV and YYDKDF (reference sequence). This CDR3 has 14 amino acids. In nucleotides, the CDR3 is TGTGCCACCAGCAGTTTGCGGAGTTCCTACGAGCAGTACTTC. Amino acids: CATSSLRSSYEQYF.

The genes are TRBV7-6 and TRBJ2-1; 8 bases are a match to TRBD2. CDR3 length: 17 residues. The J segment lost 3 bases and the V segment lost 2 bases, leaving 9 bases of the junction unmatched. Germline V gene sequence: CDR1 SGHVS, CDR2 FNYEAQ. The CDR3 region is CASSLIIGREVYNEQFF. The DNA for the CDR3 is TGTGCCAGCAGCTTAATCATTGGGCGGGAGGTCTACAATGAGCAGTTCTTC.

This sequence joins TRBV11-2 and TRBJ2-2; D is unresolved. CDR3 length: 12 residues. V was pared by 5 bases and J by 7 bases, with 8 bases between. Germline V gives CDR1 SGHAT, CDR2 FQNNGV. The CDR3 sequence is CASSVSGGELFF. CDR3 DNA: TGTGCCAGCAGCGTGTCGGGCGGGGAGCTGTTTTTT.

The V call is TRBV9, the J call TRBJ2-3, with TRBD1 matching over 7 bases. CDR3 size: 18 residues. Unmatched junction bases numbered 12, after V lost 1 base and J lost 1 base. Germline-derived CDR1 and CDR2 are SGDLS and YYNGEE. CDR3: CASSVLLEGAKGTDTQYF. Written as DNA, the CDR3 is TGTGCCAGCAGCGTACTGCTAGAGGGGGCTAAGGGCACAGATACGCAGTATTTT.

V usage is TRBV15 and J usage is TRBJ2-1, with 7 bases lining up with TRBD2. This CDR3 contains 13 residues. The J segment lost 7 bases and the V segment lost 6 bases, leaving 6 bases of the junction unmatched. CDR1 is LNHNV, CDR2 YYDKDF, per germline (reference sequence). Written as DNA, the CDR3 is TGTGCCACCAGTTCAAGGCGGGGGAATGAGCAGTTCTTC. Its protein is CATSSRRGNEQFF.

This clone was observed a handful of times. The chain's CDR3 is CSVGGQGDGYTF. As DNA, the CDR3 is TGCAGCGTTGGGGGACAGGGGGATGGCTACACCTTC. The rearrangement links TRBV29-1 to TRBJ1-2, with 11 bases identical to TRBD1. The junction had 1 base not matched to a gene; V was cut back by 4 bases and J by 6 bases. Germline CDR1 reads SQVTM; CDR2 reads ANQGSEA. The CDR3 is 12 residues long.

This chain connects TRBV15 to TRBJ2-7, with 8 nucleotides matching TRBD2. This CDR3 is 15 amino acids long. V lost 0 bases to trimming and J lost 2 bases; unmatched junction nucleotides: 3. The germline V gene encodes CDR1 LNHNV and CDR2 YYDKDF (reference sequence). CDR3 nucleotide sequence: TGTGCCACCAGCAGAGAACTAGCGGAGACCTACGAGCAGTACTTC. This sequence encodes CATSRELAETYEQYF.

This clone was detected only a few times. The genes are TRBV6-6 and TRBJ2-1; 9 positions agree with TRBD1. With 2 bases clipped from V and 8 bases from J, the junction kept 10 bases outside the gene matches. CDR3 length: 16 residues. Germline lookup yields CDR1 MNHNY and CDR2 SVGAGI (reference sequence). For the CDR3, the DNA is TGTGCCAGCAGTTACGGCGGACAGGGGTTTCGGGATGAGCAGTTCTTC. Translating gives CASSYGGQGFRDEQFF.

The genes are TRBV5-1 and TRBJ1-1; D gene unclear. Trimming cost V 5 bases and J 3 bases, with 14 bases left between them. The CDR3 covers 14 residues. CDR1 SGHRS and CDR2 YFSETQ come from the germline V gene. The CDR3 spells CASRLGLADTEAFF. CDR3 bases: TGCGCCAGCAGGTTAGGACTGGCGGACACTGAAGCTTTCTTT.

This clone was found a few times. The genes are TRBV6-4 and TRBJ2-1; possible D gene TRBD1, 5 bases. The V and J ends lost 2 bases and 8 bases respectively, with 13 bases between them. From germline, CDR1 is MRHNA and CDR2 SNTAGT. The CDR3 extends over 14 amino acids. CDR3 loop: CASSDGQGADEQFF. The CDR3 DNA follows: TGTGCCAGCAGTGACGGGCAGGGCGCTGATGAGCAGTTCTTC.

V gene TRBV18 combines with J gene TRBJ2-2; 11 bases map to TRBD2. The germline V gene encodes CDR1 KGHSH and CDR2 LQKENI. The V segment lost 1 base and the J segment 6 bases; nucleotides outside the gene matches: 4. The CDR3 extends over 16 amino acids. CDR3 nucleotide sequence: TGTGCCAGCTCACCACAACTAGCGGGAGACGCCGGGGAGCTGTTTTTT. Translating gives CASSPQLAGDAGELFF.